The present T cell receptor beta chain was sequenced within a study of long-term antiretroviral therapy in people with HIV. Study-wide results and limits: No data were available on ART adherence, viral resistance or therapy changes. Blood sampling spanned 2004 to 2017, possibly under older ART regimens.

The study drew at least one pre-ART and at least two post-ART PBMC samples from every donor. This CDR3 is 14 amino acids long. The germline V gene has CDR1 SGHRS and CDR2 YFSETQ. Trimming left V 0 bases short and J 4 bases short, with 10 bases between. The assay used was immunoSEQ (version v3.0), run at survey level. Method: immunoSEQ multiplex PCR; TCRdb's copy keeps in-frame clones and lacks some. The table records 20,000 or so clones, roughly 80% of them present only once. About this clone itself: The antigen remains undetermined.

The sample consisted of unsorted PBMCs, taken 0.2 years after starting antiretroviral therapy. V and J are TRBV5-1 and TRBJ2-5; D is unresolved. The clonotype originates from a woman aged 30 to 39 with HIV. The CDR3 nucleotides are TGCGCCAGCAGCTTGGACGCCCTGGTAGAGACCCAGTACTTC. Protein product: CASSLDALVETQYF. Based on the CDR3 plus reference TRBV5-1 and TRBJ2-5, the full variable domain is KAGVTQTPRYLIKTRGQQVTLSCSPISGHRSVSWYQQTPGQGLQFLFEYFSETQRNKGNFPGRFSGRQFSNSRSEMNVSTLELGDSALYLCASSLDALVETQYFGPGTRLLVL.